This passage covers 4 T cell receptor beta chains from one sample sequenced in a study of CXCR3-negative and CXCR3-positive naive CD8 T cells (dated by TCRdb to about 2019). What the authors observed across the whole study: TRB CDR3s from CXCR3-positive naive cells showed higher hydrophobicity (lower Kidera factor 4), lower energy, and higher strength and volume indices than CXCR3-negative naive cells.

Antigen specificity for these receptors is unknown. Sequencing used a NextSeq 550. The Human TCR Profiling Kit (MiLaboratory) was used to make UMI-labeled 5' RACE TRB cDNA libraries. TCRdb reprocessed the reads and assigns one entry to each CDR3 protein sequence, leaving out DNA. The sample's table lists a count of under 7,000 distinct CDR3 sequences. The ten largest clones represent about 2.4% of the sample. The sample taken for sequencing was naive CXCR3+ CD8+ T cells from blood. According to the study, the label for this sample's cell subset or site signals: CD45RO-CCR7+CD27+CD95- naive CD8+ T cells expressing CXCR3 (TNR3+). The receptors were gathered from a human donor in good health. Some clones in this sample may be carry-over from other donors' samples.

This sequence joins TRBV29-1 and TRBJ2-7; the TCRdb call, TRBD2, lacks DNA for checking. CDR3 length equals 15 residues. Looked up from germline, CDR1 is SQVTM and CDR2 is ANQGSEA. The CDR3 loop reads CSATMWRGDSYEQYF.

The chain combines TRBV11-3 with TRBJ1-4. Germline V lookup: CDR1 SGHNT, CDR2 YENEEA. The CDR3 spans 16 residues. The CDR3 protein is CASSLGSTFRREKLFF.

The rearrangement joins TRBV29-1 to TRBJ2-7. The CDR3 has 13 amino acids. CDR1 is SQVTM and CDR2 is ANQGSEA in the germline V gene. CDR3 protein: CSVEGGLGYEQYF.

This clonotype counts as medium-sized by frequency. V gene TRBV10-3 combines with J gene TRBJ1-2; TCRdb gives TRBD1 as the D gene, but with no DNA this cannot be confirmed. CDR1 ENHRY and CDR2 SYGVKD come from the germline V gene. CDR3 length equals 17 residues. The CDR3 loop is CAISESRLRGGNYGYTF.